This TCR beta chain appears in the sequencing data of a study of T cells in Graves' hyperthyroidism and ophthalmopathy. The study's findings and limits: Separation of ophthalmopathy from stable hyperthyroidism was achieved by a 13 V-J model. Also found in blood were most expanded thyroid clonotypes above 0.001. With a median lead of roughly 6.2 months before onset, the model predicted ophthalmopathy.

Researchers took RNA transcripts and amplified the TCR beta CDR3 regions from them. Initially, a first-round RT-PCR of the TCR CDR3 employed the HTBI primer set. TCRdb redid the calling of the multiplex PCR reads with MiXCR, one entry per CDR3 protein. The data contain fewer than 300,000 distinct CDR3 sequences, under 30% of them singletons. This CDR3 region has 17 residues. With V trimmed by 5 bases and J by 5 bases, 11 bases remained unmatched. Each diagnosis was grounded in clinical symptoms, serum thyroxine and TRAb, thyroid ultrasound, and orbital computed tomography. This clonotype was seen at least ten times. Its specificity is not known.

The sequencing input was blood. The TCR was taken from a man in his forties or fifties with Graves' hyperthyroidism that later progressed to Graves' ophthalmopathy. V and J are TRBV12-3 or TRBV12-4 and TRBJ2-5; 13 bases are a match to TRBD2. This chain's CDR3 is CASSQPQLAGGGETQYF. The CDR3, as DNA: TGTGCCAGCAGTCAACCGCAACTAGCGGGAGGGGGGGAGACCCAGTACTTC.